The entry that follows covers one T cell receptor beta chain sequence. The CDR3 contains 14 residues. Germline V gives CDR1 SQVTM, CDR2 ANQGSEA. V was pared by 4 bases and J by 0 bases, with 11 bases between. cDNA prepared by RNA extraction and subsequent reverse transcription served as the template for sequencing. TCRdb's table, derived via immunoSEQ multiplex PCR, lists solely in-frame clones and lacks some. The sample comprises some 170,000 clones, 63% of which are singletons, and around 1.8% rests with the top ten. These data are taken from a study of CD8+ T cells in alopecia areata. The sequence was obtained from a human donor with alopecia areata. Specimen: CD4+ T cells sorted from blood, collected at week 0. J is TRBJ2-3 and V is TRBV29-1, with D unclear. The CDR3, as DNA: TGCAGCGTTGCTGAATCCCAAAGCACAGATACGCAGTATTTT. This translates into CSVAESQSTDTQYF.